This T cell receptor (beta chain) was observed in a study of T cell responses to AZD1222 COVID-19 vaccine. Study-wide results and limits: Among the donors, most were white British and more were female, and clonal diversity was possibly underestimated.

Repertoires were generated with immunoSEQ multiplex PCR, while TCRdb's copy carries only in-frame clones and drops some. The sample has 85,000 to 130,000 clones, about 89% seen once. This clone was detected once. The antigen is not known. This CDR3 is 14 amino acids long. Germline loops: CDR1 MNHEY, CDR2 SVGAGI. Trimming took off 8 bases at V and 5 bases at J, with 13 bases between the two ends. Specimen: peripheral blood, collected on day 0 of AZD1222 vaccination. The chain joins TRBV6-5 to TRBJ1-6; D gene unclear. The origin of this receptor is an adult in good health. CDR3 DNA sequence: TGTGCCAGCCGGGCCCGCCTTCATAATTCACCCCTCCACTTT. It is translated as CASRARLHNSPLHF.